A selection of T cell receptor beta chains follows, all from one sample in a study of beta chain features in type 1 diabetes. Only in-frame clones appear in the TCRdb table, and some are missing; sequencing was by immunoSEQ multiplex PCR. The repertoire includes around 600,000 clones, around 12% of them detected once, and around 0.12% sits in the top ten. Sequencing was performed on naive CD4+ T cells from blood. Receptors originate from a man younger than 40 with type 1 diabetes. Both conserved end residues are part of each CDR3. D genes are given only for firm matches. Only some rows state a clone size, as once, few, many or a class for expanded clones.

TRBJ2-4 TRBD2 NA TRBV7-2 TGTGCCAGCAGCTTAGTATGGACTAGCGGGATTCTAGCCAAAAACATTCAGTACTTC CASSLVWTSGILAKNIQYF
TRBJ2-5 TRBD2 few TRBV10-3 TGTGCCATCAGTGAGTCGGCGACTAGCGGGCAAGAGACCCAGTACTTC CAISESATSGQETQYF
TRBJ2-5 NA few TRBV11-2 TGTGCCAGCAGCTTAAGCCATCAAGAGACCCAGTACTTC CASSLSHQETQYF
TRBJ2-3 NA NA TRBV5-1 TGCGCCAGCAGCTTAGGAGGGCTCGGAGATACGCAGTATTTT CASSLGGLGDTQYF
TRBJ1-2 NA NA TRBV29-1 TGCAGCGTTGCCGTAGACAGAAATAACTATGGCTACACCTTC CSVAVDRNNYGYTF
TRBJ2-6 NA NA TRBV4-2 TGTGCCAGCAGCCACTCCCCCCAGGCTGGGGCCAACGTCCTGACTTTC CASSHSPQAGANVLTF
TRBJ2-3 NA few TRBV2 TGTGCCAGCAGTGAACTTCAGGGACCTGCGACGCAGTATTTT CASSELQGPATQYF
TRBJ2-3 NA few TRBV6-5 TGTGCCAGCAGTTACTCTTCCGGGGCCCCCCCAGATACGCAGTATTTT CASSYSSGAPPDTQYF
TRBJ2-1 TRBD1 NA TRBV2 TGTGCCAGCAGTATGGGACAGGGGGCGAACAATGAGCAGTTCTTC CASSMGQGANNEQFF
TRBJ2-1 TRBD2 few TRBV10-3 TGTGCCATCAGTGGACGGACTAGCGGGGAGGTAAATGAGCAGTTCTTC CAISGRTSGEVNEQFF
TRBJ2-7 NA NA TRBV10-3 TGTGCCTCAGCGCCCGGGCAAGGCTCCTACGAGCAGTACTTC CASAPGQGSYEQYF
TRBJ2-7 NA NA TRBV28 TGTGCCAGCAGTTCCAGCTCCTACGAGCAGTACTTC CASSSSSYEQYF
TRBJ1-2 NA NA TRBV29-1 TGCAGCGTTGGGCACGTGGCGGGACCGGTTAACTATGGCTACACCTTC CSVGHVAGPVNYGYTF
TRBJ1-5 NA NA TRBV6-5 TGTGCCAGCAGAACCAGCGGGATTAGCAATCAGCCCCAGCATTTT CASRTSGISNQPQHF
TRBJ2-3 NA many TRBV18 TGTGCCAGCTCACCATCAGATACGCAGTATTTT CASSPSDTQYF
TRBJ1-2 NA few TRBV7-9 TGTGCCAGCAGCCCCTCTGGGGCCGGGAGCGGGAATGGCTACACCTTC CASSPSGAGSGNGYTF
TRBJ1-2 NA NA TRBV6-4 TGTGCCAGCAGTGCCCTCCCAGGGACTGGTGGCTACACCTTC CASSALPGTGGYTF
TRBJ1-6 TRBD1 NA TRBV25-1 TGTGCCAGCAGAAGGGGGCGTTCGGATTCACCCCTCCACTTT CASRRGRSDSPLHF
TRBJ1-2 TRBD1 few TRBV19 TGTGCCAGTAGCATGGGACAGGGGAACAATGGCTACACCTTC CASSMGQGNNGYTF
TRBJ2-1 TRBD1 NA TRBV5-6 TGTGCCAGCAGCTTGAGACAGGGGAGCTACAATGAGCAGTTCTTC CASSLRQGSYNEQFF
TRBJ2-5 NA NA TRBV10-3 TGTGCCATCAGTGAGTCTGGTAGCGGTGGGACAGAGACCCAGTACTTC CAISESGSGGTETQYF
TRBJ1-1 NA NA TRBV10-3 TGTGCCAGCGAGGGGAACACTGAAGCTTTCTTT CASEGNTEAFF
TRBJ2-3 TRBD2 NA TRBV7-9 TGTGCCAGCAGCCTTAGCGGGGGGGCCACAGATACGCAGTATTTT CASSLSGGATDTQYF
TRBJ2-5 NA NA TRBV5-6 TGTGCCAGCAGCTTATTTCAGGCAGGGGATGAGACCCAGTACTTC CASSLFQAGDETQYF
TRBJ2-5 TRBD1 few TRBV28 TGTGCCAGCAGTTTGCTGGGACAGGGGGCGGGAGAGACCCAGTACTTC CASSLLGQGAGETQYF
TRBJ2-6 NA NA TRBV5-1 TGCGCCAGCAGCTTGGTTTCCGACTCTGGGGCCAACGTCCTGACTTTC CASSLVSDSGANVLTF
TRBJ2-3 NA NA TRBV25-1 TGTGCCAGCAGTGAATGGAGTTTCTCAGATACGCAGTATTTT CASSEWSFSDTQYF
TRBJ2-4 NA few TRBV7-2 TGTGCCAGCAGCCCCAGGGCGGGGTACGACATTCAGTACTTC CASSPRAGYDIQYF
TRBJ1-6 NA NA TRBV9 TGTGCCAGCAGCGTAGCGGGGGAGGATAATTCACCCCTCCACTTT CASSVAGEDNSPLHF